These T cell receptor beta chains were read from a single sample in a study of CD8+ T cells in alopecia areata. Produced via immunoSEQ multiplex PCR; TCRdb's table is partial and in-frame only. The data contain 120,000 to 150,000 clones, more than 75% of them singletons. Sequencing used CD8+ T cells sorted from blood, obtained at week 0. The receptors originated from a human donor with alopecia areata. Each CDR3 is given with its conserved first and last residue. Some rows mark clone size as missing; the rest say once, few, many or name a class of expanded clone.

V gene,clone size,J gene,CDR3 protein
TRBV5-4,-,TRBJ2-1,CASSSPNEQFF
TRBV5-6,-,TRBJ2-7,CASSANRGTPHEQYF
TRBV5-6,-,TRBJ2-4,CASSLYGFAKNIQYF
TRBV7-3,-,TRBJ1-1,CASSLTRREADTEAFF
TRBV18,-,TRBJ2-6,CASSPRGAPGANVLTF
TRBV5-1,-,TRBJ1-1,CASSPPATGLDTEAFF
TRBV11-2,-,TRBJ1-2,CASSSSQGQGGYTF
TRBV7-2,-,TRBJ2-2,CASSLARPNTGELFF
TRBV29-1,-,TRBJ1-2,CSVEVREGGDRNYGYTF
TRBV4-1,-,TRBJ2-3,CASSQEPATDTQYF
TRBV10-2,-,TRBJ2-7,CASSGDSDYEQYF
TRBV4-2,-,TRBJ2-3,CASSPLGPKDTQYF
TRBV6-5,-,TRBJ1-2,CASSPTGNYGYTF
TRBV27,once,TRBJ1-5,CASSLSVSQPQHF
TRBV5-1,-,TRBJ2-2,CASSYDRITGELFF
TRBV29-1,-,TRBJ2-7,CSVEDHEAASYEQYF
TRBV27,-,TRBJ1-5,CASSPAMTEPQHF
TRBV7-9,-,TRBJ1-4,CASSSVRASNEKLFF
TRBV29-1,-,TRBJ1-2,CSVFFGYYGYTF
TRBV19,-,TRBJ2-7,CASSIGTAEQYF
TRBV6-1,-,-,CASSEGLSAGPYEQYF
TRBV7-3,-,TRBJ1-5,CASSLYQGVEPQHF
TRBV6-5,-,TRBJ2-7,CASSYRDRGSYEQYF
TRBV5-4,-,TRBJ2-1,CASRFAAGEQFF
TRBV4-1,few,TRBJ1-1,CASSHRTGHTEAFF
TRBV2,-,TRBJ2-7,CASRERQGAPYEQYF
TRBV5-1,-,TRBJ2-3,CASSFSGRTDTQYF
TRBV9,-,TRBJ2-1,CASSVEGYSSGRPLYNEQFF
TRBV23-1,once,TRBJ1-6,CASSHGDRGFISPLHF
TRBV7-8,-,TRBJ2-2,CASSFSVSGGFSGELFF
TRBV7-9,-,TRBJ2-1,CASRASSYNEQFF
TRBV30,few,TRBJ2-7,CAWSVRGFSYEQYF
TRBV6-6,-,TRBJ1-4,CASSYSAGRNEKLFF
TRBV11-2,-,TRBJ2-1,CASSLVPNEQFF
TRBV7-8,-,TRBJ1-5,CASSRDSSNQPQHF
TRBV29-1,-,TRBJ2-1,CSAESGLQPNEQFF
TRBV5-4,-,TRBJ2-2,CASSFEGNTGELFF
TRBV7-9,-,TRBJ2-7,CASSLVSLGGNYEQYF
TRBV6-1,few,TRBJ2-7,CASSVWSGSGVGEQYF
TRBV5-6,-,TRBJ1-2,CASSSPGHLNYGYTF
TRBV19,once,TRBJ2-7,CASSLPTSGSDEQYF
TRBV9,-,TRBJ2-5,CASSDEGQSGRSQETQYF
TRBV5-1,-,TRBJ2-2,CAGSKGTGETGELFF
TRBV10-2,-,TRBJ2-1,CASSEGGVSGTYNEQFF
TRBV29-1,-,TRBJ2-7,CSVALAESSYEQYF
TRBV7-9,-,TRBJ1-2,CASSLDSSPNYGYTF